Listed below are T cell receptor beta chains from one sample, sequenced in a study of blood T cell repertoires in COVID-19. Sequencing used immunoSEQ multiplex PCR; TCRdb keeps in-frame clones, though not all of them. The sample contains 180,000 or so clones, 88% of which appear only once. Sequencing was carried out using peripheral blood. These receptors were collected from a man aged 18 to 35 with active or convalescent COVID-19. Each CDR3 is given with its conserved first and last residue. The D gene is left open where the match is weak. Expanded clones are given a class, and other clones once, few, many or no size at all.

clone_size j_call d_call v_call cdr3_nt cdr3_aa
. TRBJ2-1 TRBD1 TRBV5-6 TGTGCCAGCAGCTTGACAGGGGAATACAATGAGCAGTTCTTC CASSLTGEYNEQFF
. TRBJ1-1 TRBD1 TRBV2 TGTGCCAGGCGGGACAGTATGAACACTGAAGCTTTCTTT CARRDSMNTEAFF
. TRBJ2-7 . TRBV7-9 TGTGCCAGCAGCCGTTGGACGGGGCCCAGGGGAACCGAGCAGTACTTC CASSRWTGPRGTEQYF
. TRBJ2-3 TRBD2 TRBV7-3 TGTGCCAGCAGCCCCCGGGGGCTAGCGGGGGTCACAGATACGCAGTATTTT CASSPRGLAGVTDTQYF
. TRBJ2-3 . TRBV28 TGTGCCAGCAGTGGAGAGGCAGATACGCAGTATTTT CASSGEADTQYF
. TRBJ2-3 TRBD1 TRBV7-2 TGTGCCAGCAGCTCCCCACGACAGGGCAGCACAGATACGCAGTATTTT CASSSPRQGSTDTQYF
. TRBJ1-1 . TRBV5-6 TGTGCCAGCAGCTTGGGGGCTTTCACTGAAGCTTTCTTT CASSLGAFTEAFF
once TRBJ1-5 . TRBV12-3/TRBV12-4 TGTGCCAGCAGTTTTGCGGGGGATCAGCCCCAGCATTTT CASSFAGDQPQHF
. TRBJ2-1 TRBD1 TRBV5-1 TGCGCCAGCAGCTTTCCTTTAGGACAGGCGCAGGTTAATGAGCAGTTCTTC CASSFPLGQAQVNEQFF
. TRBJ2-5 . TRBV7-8 TGTGCCAGCAGCTTAGGTGGGGGGCAAGAGACCCAGTACTTC CASSLGGGQETQYF
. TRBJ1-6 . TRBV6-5 TGTGCCAGCAGTCCTCAGGTACGGATGAATTCACCCCTCCACTTT CASSPQVRMNSPLHF
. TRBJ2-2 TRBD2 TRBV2 TGTGCCAGTATACTAGCGGGAGGGATGGACACCGGGGAGCTGTTTTTT CASILAGGMDTGELFF
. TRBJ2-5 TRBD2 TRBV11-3 TGTGCCAGCAGCTTAGGGGCTAGCGGGGGTTCGGAGACCCAGTACTTC CASSLGASGGSETQYF
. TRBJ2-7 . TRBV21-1 TGTGCCAGCAGCAAAGCAGTGGACAGGGGAGTAACTCACCCCTACGAGCAGTACTTC CASSKAVDRGVTHPYEQYF
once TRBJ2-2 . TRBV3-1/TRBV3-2 TGTGCCAGCAGCCATGGCTCCGGGACAAGGAACACCGGGGAGCTGTTTTTT CASSHGSGTRNTGELFF
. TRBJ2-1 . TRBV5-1 TGCGCCAGCAGCTTGGGCCCCGGTCTAATATCCCAAAACAATGAGCAGTTCTTC CASSLGPGLISQNNEQFF
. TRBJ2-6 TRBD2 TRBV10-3 TGTGCCATCAGTGAGTCGGCGGGGGCTGGGGCCAACGTCCTGACTTTC CAISESAGAGANVLTF
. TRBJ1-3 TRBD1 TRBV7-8 TGTGCCAGCAGCTTAGAAGGGACAGGGGCTGAAAACACCATATATTTT CASSLEGTGAENTIYF
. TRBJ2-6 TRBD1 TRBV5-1 TGCGCCAGCAGCTCGGGGACAGGGCGCTCTGGGGCCAACGTCCTGACTTTC CASSSGTGRSGANVLTF
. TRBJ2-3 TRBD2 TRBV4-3 TGCGCCAGCAGCCAAGATAGCGGGAGTGGAGATACGCAGTATTTT CASSQDSGSGDTQYF
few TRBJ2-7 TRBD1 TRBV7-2 TGTGCCAGCAGCTCAAAGGACAGGAGTGGTTACGAGCAGTACTTC CASSSKDRSGYEQYF
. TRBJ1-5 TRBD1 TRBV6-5 TGTGCCTGTGGGACAGGCTTAGGCCAGCCCCAGCATTTT CACGTGLGQPQHF
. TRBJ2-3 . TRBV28 TGTGCCAGCACCCTGAGCAACACAGATACGCAGTATTTT CASTLSNTDTQYF
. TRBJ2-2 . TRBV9 TGTGCCAGCAGTTCCCAACTCGCCACCGGGGAGCTGTTTTTT CASSSQLATGELFF
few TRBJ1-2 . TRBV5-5 TGTGCCAGCAGCTTGGCCGCGGGGCGCGTCTATGGCTACACCTTC CASSLAAGRVYGYTF
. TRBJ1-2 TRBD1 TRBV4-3 TGCGCCAGCAGCCCTACGGACAGGGGAGGTGGCTACACCTTC CASSPTDRGGGYTF
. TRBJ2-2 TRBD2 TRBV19 TGTGCCAGTAGTGCTAGCGGCACGGGTACCGGGGAGCTGTTTTTT CASSASGTGTGELFF
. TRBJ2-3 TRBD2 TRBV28 TGTGCCAGCAGTTTACCCGGGAGGGGAGATACGCAGTATTTT CASSLPGRGDTQYF
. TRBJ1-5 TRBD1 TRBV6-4 TGTGCCAGCAGTGACCGGGACAGGGGTTGCAATCAGCCCCAGCATTTT CASSDRDRGCNQPQHF
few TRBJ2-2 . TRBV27 TGTGCCAGCAGAACAGGGGAGGCCGGGGAGCTGTTTTTT CASRTGEAGELFF
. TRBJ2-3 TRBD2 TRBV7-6 TGTGCCAGCAGCTTATCTCGCGGGGGGCCAGATACGCAGTATTTT CASSLSRGGPDTQYF
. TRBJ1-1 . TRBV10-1 TGCGCCAGCAGTTTGACCCGGGAGAACACTGAAGCTTTCTTT CASSLTRENTEAFF
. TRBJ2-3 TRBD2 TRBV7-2 TGTGCCAGCAGCTGGCGGACTAGCGGGACTAGCACAGATACGCAGTATTTT CASSWRTSGTSTDTQYF
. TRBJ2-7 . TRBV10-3 TGTGCCATCATGCCAGAGGTCGCCTACGAGCAGTACTTC CAIMPEVAYEQYF
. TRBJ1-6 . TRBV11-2 TGTGCCAGCAGCTCGCAGACTGGGAGCTCCTATAATTCACCCCTCCACTTT CASSSQTGSSYNSPLHF
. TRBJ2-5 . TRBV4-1 TGCGCCAGCAGCCAAGTAGGAGAAGAGACCCAGTACTTC CASSQVGEETQYF
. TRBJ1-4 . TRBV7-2 TGTGCCAGCAGCTTCGACATCGGGGGGGAAAAACTGTTTTTT CASSFDIGGEKLFF
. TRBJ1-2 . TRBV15 TGTGCCACCAGCAGAGTCCTAGGCAGCAACTATGGCTACACCTTC CATSRVLGSNYGYTF